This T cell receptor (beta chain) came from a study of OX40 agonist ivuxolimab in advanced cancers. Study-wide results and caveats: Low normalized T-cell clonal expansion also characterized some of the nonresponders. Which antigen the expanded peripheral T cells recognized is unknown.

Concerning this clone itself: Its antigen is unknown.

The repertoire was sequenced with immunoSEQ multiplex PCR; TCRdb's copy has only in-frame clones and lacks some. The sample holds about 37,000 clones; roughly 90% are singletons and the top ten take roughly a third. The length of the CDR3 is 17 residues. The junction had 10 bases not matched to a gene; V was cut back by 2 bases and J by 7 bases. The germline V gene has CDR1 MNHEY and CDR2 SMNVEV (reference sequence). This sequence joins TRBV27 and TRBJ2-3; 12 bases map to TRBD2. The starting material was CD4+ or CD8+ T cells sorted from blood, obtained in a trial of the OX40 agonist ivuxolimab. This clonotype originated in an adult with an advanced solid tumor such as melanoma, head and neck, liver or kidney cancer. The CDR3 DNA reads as TGTGCCAGCAGTTTAAGGCAGCTAGCGGGAGGGGCGCATACGCAGTATTTT. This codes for CASSLRQLAGGAHTQYF.